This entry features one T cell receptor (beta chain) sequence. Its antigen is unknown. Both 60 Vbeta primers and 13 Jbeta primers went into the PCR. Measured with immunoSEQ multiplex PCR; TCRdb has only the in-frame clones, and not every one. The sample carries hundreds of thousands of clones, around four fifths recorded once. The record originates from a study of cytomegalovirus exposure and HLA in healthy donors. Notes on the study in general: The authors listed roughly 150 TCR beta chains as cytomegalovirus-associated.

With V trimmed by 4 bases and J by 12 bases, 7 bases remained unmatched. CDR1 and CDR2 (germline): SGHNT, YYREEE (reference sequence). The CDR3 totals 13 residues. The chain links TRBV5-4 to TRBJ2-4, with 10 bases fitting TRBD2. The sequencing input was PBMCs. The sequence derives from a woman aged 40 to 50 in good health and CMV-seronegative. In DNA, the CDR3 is TGTGCCAGCAGCGGAGAATCTAGCGGGGGTCAGTACTTC. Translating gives CASSGESSGGQYF.